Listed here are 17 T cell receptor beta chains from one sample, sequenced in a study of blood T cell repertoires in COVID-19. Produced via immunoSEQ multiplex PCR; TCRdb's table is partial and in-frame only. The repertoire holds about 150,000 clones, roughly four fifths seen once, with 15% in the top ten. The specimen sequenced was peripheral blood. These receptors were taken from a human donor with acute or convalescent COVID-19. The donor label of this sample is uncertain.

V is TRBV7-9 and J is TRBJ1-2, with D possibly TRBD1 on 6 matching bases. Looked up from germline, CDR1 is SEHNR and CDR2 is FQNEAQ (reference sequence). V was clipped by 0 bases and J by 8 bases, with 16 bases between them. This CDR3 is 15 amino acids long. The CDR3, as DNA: TGTGCCAGCAGCTTAGCCACCACACACAGGGAAGGCTACACCTTC. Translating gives CASSLATTHREGYTF.

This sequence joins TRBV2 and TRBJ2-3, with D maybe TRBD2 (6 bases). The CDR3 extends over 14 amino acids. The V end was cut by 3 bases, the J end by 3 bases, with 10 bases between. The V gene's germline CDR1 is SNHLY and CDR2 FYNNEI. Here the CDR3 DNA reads TGTGCCAGCAGTGAGCTAGCGACAACAGATACGCAGTATTTT. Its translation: CASSELATTDTQYF.

The CDR3, as DNA: TGTGCCAGCAGCCAAGTCGGGTACGAGCAGTACTTC. Its translation is CASSQVGYEQYF. This chain links TRBV3-1 (or the pseudogene TRBV3-2) with TRBJ2-7; D not resolved. In germline, CDR1 is LGHDT, CDR2 YNNKEL (reference sequence). Trimming took off 1 base at V and 4 bases at J, with 5 bases between the two ends. The CDR3 has 12 amino acids.

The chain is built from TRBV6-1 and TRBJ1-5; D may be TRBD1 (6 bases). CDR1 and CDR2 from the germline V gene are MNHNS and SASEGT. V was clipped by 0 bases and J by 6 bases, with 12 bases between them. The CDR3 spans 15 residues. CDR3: CASSEAGGRRQPQHF. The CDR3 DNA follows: TGTGCCAGCAGTGAAGCTGGGGGCCGTCGTCAGCCCCAGCATTTT.

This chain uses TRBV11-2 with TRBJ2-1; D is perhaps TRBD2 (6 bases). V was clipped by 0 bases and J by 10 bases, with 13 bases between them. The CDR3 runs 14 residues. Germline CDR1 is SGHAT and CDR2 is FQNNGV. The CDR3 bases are TGTGCCAGCAGCTTAGAGGCCTTGGCGGGAGAGCAGTTCTTC. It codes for CASSLEALAGEQFF.

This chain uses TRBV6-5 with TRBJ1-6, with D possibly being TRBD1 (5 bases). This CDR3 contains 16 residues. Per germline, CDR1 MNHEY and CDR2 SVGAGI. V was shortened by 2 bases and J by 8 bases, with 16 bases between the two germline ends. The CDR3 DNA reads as TGTGCCAGCAGTTACGTGACAGTTTTCCCCTATTCACCCCTCCACTTT. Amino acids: CASSYVTVFPYSPLHF.

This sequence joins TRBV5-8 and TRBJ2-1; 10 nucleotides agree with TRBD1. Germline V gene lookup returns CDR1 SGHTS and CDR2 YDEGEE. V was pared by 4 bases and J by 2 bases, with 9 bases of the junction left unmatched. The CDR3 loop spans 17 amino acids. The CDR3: CASSGDRGPATYNEQFF. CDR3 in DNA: TGTGCCAGCAGCGGGGACAGGGGACCGGCTACCTACAATGAGCAGTTCTTC.

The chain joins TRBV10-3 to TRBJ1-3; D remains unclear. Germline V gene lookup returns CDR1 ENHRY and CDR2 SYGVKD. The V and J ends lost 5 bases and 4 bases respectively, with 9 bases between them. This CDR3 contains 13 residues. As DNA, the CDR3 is TGTGCCATCAGTCCCACGCGGGGAAACACCATATATTTT. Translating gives CAISPTRGNTIYF.

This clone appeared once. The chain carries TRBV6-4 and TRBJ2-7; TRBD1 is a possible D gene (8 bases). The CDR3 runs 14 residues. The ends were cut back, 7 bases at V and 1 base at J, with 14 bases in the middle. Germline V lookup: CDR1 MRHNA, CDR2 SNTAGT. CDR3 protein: CASKGGTGSYEQYF. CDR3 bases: TGTGCCAGCAAGGGGGGGACAGGATCCTACGAGCAGTACTTC.

This CDR3 is CASSPSWGLTNEKLFF. CDR3 DNA: TGTGCCAGCAGTCCAAGCTGGGGGCTAACTAATGAAAAACTGTTTTTT. The rearrangement links TRBV6-6 to TRBJ1-4, with D possibly being TRBD1 (6 bases). The CDR3 is made up of 16 amino acids. The V gene's germline CDR1 is MNHNY and CDR2 SVGAGI (reference sequence). V was trimmed by 5 bases and J by 1 base, leaving 14 bases between them.

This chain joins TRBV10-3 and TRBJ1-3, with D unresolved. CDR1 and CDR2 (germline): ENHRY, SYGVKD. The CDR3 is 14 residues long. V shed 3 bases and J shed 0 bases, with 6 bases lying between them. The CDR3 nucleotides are TGTGCCATCAGTGACATTCACTCTGGAAACACCATATATTTT. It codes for CAISDIHSGNTIYF.

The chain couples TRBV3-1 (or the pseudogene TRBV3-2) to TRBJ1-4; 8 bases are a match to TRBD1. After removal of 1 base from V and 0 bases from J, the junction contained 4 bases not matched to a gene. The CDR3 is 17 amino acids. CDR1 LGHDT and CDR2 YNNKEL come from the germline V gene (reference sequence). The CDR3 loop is CASSQGLQGATNEKLFF. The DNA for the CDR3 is TGTGCCAGCAGCCAAGGCTTACAGGGGGCAACTAATGAAAAACTGTTTTTT.

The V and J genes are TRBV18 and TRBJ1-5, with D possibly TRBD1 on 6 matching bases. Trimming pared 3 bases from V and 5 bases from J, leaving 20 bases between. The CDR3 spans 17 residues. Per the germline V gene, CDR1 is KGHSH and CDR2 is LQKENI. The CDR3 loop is CASSPRAGAGGDQPQHF. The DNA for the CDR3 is TGTGCCAGCTCACCGCGGGCAGGGGCCGGAGGTGATCAGCCCCAGCATTTT.

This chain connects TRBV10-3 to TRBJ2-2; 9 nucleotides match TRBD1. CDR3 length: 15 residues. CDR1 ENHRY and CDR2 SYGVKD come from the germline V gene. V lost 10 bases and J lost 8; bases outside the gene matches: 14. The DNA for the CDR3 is TGTGCCACAGTGGAGGACAGGGGCTTTTTGGGGGAGCTGTTTTTT. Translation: CATVEDRGFLGELFF.

CDR3 in amino acids: CASSQTSEQYF. DNA for the CDR3: TGTGCCAGCAGCCAAACTAGCGAGCAGTACTTC. V gene TRBV5-6 combines with J gene TRBJ2-7, with D possibly being TRBD2 (5 bases). In germline, CDR1 is SGHDT, CDR2 YYEEEE. The V gene lost 4 bases and the J gene lost 6 bases, with 8 bases spanning the gap. CDR3 length: 11 residues.

The CDR3 reads CASLSSGTGGTEAFF. The CDR3 DNA is TGTGCCAGTCTCTCCTCAGGGACAGGGGGGACTGAAGCTTTCTTT. J is TRBJ1-1 and V is TRBV19, with 11 bases identical to TRBD1. The J segment lost 5 bases and the V segment lost 8 bases, leaving 10 bases of the junction unmatched. CDR1 and CDR2 (germline): LNHDA, SQIVND (reference sequence). The CDR3 runs 15 residues.

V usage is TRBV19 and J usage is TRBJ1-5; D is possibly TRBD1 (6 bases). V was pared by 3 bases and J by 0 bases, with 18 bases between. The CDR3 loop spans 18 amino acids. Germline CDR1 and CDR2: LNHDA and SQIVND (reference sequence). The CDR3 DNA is TGTGCCAGTAGTATCGGCAGGGCAGGGGTTTATAGCAATCAGCCCCAGCATTTT. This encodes CASSIGRAGVYSNQPQHF.